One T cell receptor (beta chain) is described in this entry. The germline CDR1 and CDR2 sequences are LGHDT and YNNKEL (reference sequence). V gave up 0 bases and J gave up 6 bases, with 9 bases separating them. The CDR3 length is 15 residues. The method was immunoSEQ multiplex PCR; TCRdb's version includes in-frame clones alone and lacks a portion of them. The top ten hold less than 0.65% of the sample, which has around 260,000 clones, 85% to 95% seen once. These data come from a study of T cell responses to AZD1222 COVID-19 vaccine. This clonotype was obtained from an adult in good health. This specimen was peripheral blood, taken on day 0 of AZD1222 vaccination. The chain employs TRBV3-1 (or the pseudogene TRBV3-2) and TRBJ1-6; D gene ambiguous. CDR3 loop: CASSQDRIPNSPLHF. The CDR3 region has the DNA TGTGCCAGCAGCCAAGACAGGATCCCTAATTCACCCCTCCACTTT.